This is a list of T cell receptor beta chains from one sample in a study of STAT5B mutations in CD4+ large granular lymphocyte leukemia. Profiled with immunoSEQ multiplex PCR; TCRdb holds only in-frame clones, not every one. The sample records over 25,000 clones, roughly 80% being singletons. Source material: CD4+ T cells from blood buffy coats. The receptor set was obtained from a human donor in good health. Both conserved end residues are part of each CDR3. Fields, in order: clone size, D gene, V gene, J gene, CDR3 DNA, CDR3 protein. D genes are given only for firm matches. The size entry is marked missing in some rows and otherwise reads once, few, many or a size class.

clone size: NA; D gene: NA; V gene: TRBV27; J gene: TRBJ1-2; CDR3 DNA: TGTGCCAGCAGTTCGGGACCCCTAAGGGGCTACACCTTC; CDR3 protein: CASSSGPLRGYTF
clone size: NA; D gene: NA; V gene: TRBV18; J gene: TRBJ1-4; CDR3 DNA: TGTGCCAGCTCACCACGTCCAACTAATGAAAAACTGTTTTTT; CDR3 protein: CASSPRPTNEKLFF
clone size: NA; D gene: TRBD1; V gene: TRBV5-8; J gene: TRBJ2-5; CDR3 DNA: TGTGCCAGCAGCTATGGACAGGGTCAAGAGACCCAGTACTTC; CDR3 protein: CASSYGQGQETQYF
clone size: NA; D gene: NA; V gene: TRBV5-1; J gene: TRBJ1-2; CDR3 DNA: TGCGCCAGCAGCTTGAGATCCTCTAACTATGGCTACACCTTC; CDR3 protein: CASSLRSSNYGYTF
clone size: NA; D gene: NA; V gene: TRBV30; J gene: TRBJ1-5; CDR3 DNA: TGTGCCTGGAGTCCGAACCGGGACTTAAATCAGCCCCAGCATTTT; CDR3 protein: CAWSPNRDLNQPQHF
clone size: NA; D gene: NA; V gene: TRBV28; J gene: TRBJ2-1; CDR3 DNA: TGTGCCAGCAGTTTACATGCCTTTACGTATCCTATCCTCTATGAGCAGTTCTTC; CDR3 protein: CASSLHAFTYPILYEQFF
clone size: NA; D gene: NA; V gene: TRBV28; J gene: TRBJ2-7; CDR3 DNA: TGTGCCAGCAGTTTCGGACTATCCTACGAGCAGTACTTC; CDR3 protein: CASSFGLSYEQYF
clone size: NA; D gene: NA; V gene: TRBV10-3; J gene: TRBJ1-3; CDR3 DNA: TGTGCCATCAGTGAGTCCGGGGGTACCATATATTTT; CDR3 protein: CAISESGGTIYF
clone size: NA; D gene: TRBD2; V gene: TRBV6-5; J gene: TRBJ2-7; CDR3 DNA: TGTGCCAGCACTACCGGGGGGGTAGCGTACGAGCAGTACTTC; CDR3 protein: CASTTGGVAYEQYF
clone size: NA; D gene: NA; V gene: TRBV7-2; J gene: TRBJ2-1; CDR3 DNA: TGTGCCAGCAGCACACAAACAGGAAGGGATGAGCAGTTCTTC; CDR3 protein: CASSTQTGRDEQFF
clone size: NA; D gene: NA; V gene: TRBV27; J gene: TRBJ2-7; CDR3 DNA: TGTGCCAGCATCGTGGCACCCACCTACGAGCAGTACTTC; CDR3 protein: CASIVAPTYEQYF
clone size: NA; D gene: NA; V gene: TRBV6-5; J gene: TRBJ2-1; CDR3 DNA: TGTGCCAGCAGTAACCTACTCGGAGGATATGAGCAGTTCTTC; CDR3 protein: CASSNLLGGYEQFF
clone size: NA; D gene: NA; V gene: TRBV28; J gene: TRBJ2-7; CDR3 DNA: TGTGCCAGCAGTAGAGAAGCCTGGTCTTACGAGCAGTACTTC; CDR3 protein: CASSREAWSYEQYF
clone size: NA; D gene: NA; V gene: TRBV7-8; J gene: TRBJ2-7; CDR3 DNA: TGTGCCAGCAGCTCCGTGCGTTCCTACGAGCAGTACTTC; CDR3 protein: CASSSVRSYEQYF
clone size: NA; D gene: NA; V gene: TRBV7-9; J gene: TRBJ2-3; CDR3 DNA: TGTGCCAGCAGCTCCGAGGGACTCACAGATACGCAGTATTTT; CDR3 protein: CASSSEGLTDTQYF
clone size: NA; D gene: TRBD1; V gene: TRBV27; J gene: TRBJ2-5; CDR3 DNA: TGTGCCAGCTGGACAGGTAGAGAGACCCAGTACTTC; CDR3 protein: CASWTGRETQYF
clone size: NA; D gene: NA; V gene: TRBV10-1; J gene: TRBJ2-1; CDR3 DNA: TGCGCCAGCTGGGGAGCTAGAAGGATTGAGCAGTTCTTC; CDR3 protein: CASWGARRIEQFF
clone size: few; D gene: NA; V gene: TRBV4-2; J gene: TRBJ2-7; CDR3 DNA: TGTGCCAGCCTCCTGGGAAAGTGGGTTAGCTGCTACGAGCAGTACTTC; CDR3 protein: CASLLGKWVSCYEQYF
clone size: NA; D gene: TRBD1; V gene: TRBV27; J gene: TRBJ1-1; CDR3 DNA: TGTGCCAGCAGTCCTCGGCAGGGGGTGGGGAACACTGAAGCTTTCTTT; CDR3 protein: CASSPRQGVGNTEAFF
clone size: NA; D gene: NA; V gene: TRBV7-9; J gene: TRBJ2-1; CDR3 DNA: TGTGCCAGCAGCCAAACAGGGTTCTCCTACAATGAGCAGTTCTTC; CDR3 protein: CASSQTGFSYNEQFF
clone size: NA; D gene: TRBD2; V gene: TRBV28; J gene: TRBJ2-1; CDR3 DNA: TGTGCCAGCAGTCACGGGACTAGCGGGTCCAATGAGCAGTTCTTC; CDR3 protein: CASSHGTSGSNEQFF
clone size: NA; D gene: TRBD1; V gene: TRBV4-1; J gene: TRBJ1-4; CDR3 DNA: TGCGCCAGCAGCCGGACAGGCACAACTAATGAAAAACTGTTTTTT; CDR3 protein: CASSRTGTTNEKLFF
clone size: NA; D gene: NA; V gene: TRBV28; J gene: TRBJ2-1; CDR3 DNA: TGTGCCAGCATCTCCCTGGCGGGCGGGGAGCAGTTCTTC; CDR3 protein: CASISLAGGEQFF
clone size: NA; D gene: NA; V gene: TRBV11-1; J gene: TRBJ2-5; CDR3 DNA: TGTGCCAGCAGCTTAGGAAGAAAAGAGACCCAGTACTTC; CDR3 protein: CASSLGRKETQYF
clone size: once; D gene: TRBD1; V gene: TRBV4-3; J gene: TRBJ2-2; CDR3 DNA: TGCGCCAGCAGCCAACCCAGGGGGAGCACCGGGGAGCTGTTTTTT; CDR3 protein: CASSQPRGSTGELFF
clone size: NA; D gene: NA; V gene: TRBV5-4; J gene: TRBJ2-7; CDR3 DNA: TGTGCCAGCAGCTTTGGATCTACCCTCTACGAGCAGTACTTC; CDR3 protein: CASSFGSTLYEQYF
clone size: NA; D gene: NA; V gene: TRBV2; J gene: TRBJ2-3; CDR3 DNA: TGTGCCAGCAGTCCCAATGGCAGTCCCACAGATACGCAGTATTTT; CDR3 protein: CASSPNGSPTDTQYF
clone size: NA; D gene: NA; V gene: TRBV5-8; J gene: TRBJ2-7; CDR3 DNA: TGTGCCAGCAGCTTGGAGATCTACGAGCAGTACTTC; CDR3 protein: CASSLEIYEQYF
clone size: NA; D gene: TRBD1; V gene: TRBV5-4; J gene: TRBJ1-2; CDR3 DNA: TGTGCCAGCAGATTTACCGCCGGGACAGGGGCCGGCTACACCTTC; CDR3 protein: CASRFTAGTGAGYTF
clone size: NA; D gene: NA; V gene: TRBV6-5; J gene: TRBJ2-1; CDR3 DNA: TGTGCCAGCGAATTACCTCCCAATGAGCAGTTCTTC; CDR3 protein: CASELPPNEQFF
clone size: NA; D gene: TRBD2; V gene: TRBV28; J gene: TRBJ2-7; CDR3 DNA: TGTGCCAGTTTCCCCGGACTAGCGGGAGGGCCCTACGAGCAGTACTTC; CDR3 protein: CASFPGLAGGPYEQYF
clone size: NA; D gene: NA; V gene: TRBV5-1; J gene: TRBJ2-1; CDR3 DNA: TGCGCCAGCAGTTTCACCCTCCGCGGCAGTGAGCAGTTCTTC; CDR3 protein: CASSFTLRGSEQFF
clone size: NA; D gene: NA; V gene: TRBV19; J gene: TRBJ1-5; CDR3 DNA: TGTGCCAGTAGTCGTGACAGCACAATCAGCCCCCAGCATTTT; CDR3 protein: CASSRDSTISPQHF
clone size: NA; D gene: TRBD2; V gene: TRBV29-1; J gene: TRBJ2-3; CDR3 DNA: TGCAGCGTAGTAGCGGGAGGAGGCACAGATACGCAGTATTTT; CDR3 protein: CSVVAGGGTDTQYF
clone size: NA; D gene: TRBD1; V gene: TRBV7-3; J gene: TRBJ2-5; CDR3 DNA: TGTGCCAGCAGCGCAGGGGGGACCCAGTACTTC; CDR3 protein: CASSAGGTQYF
clone size: NA; D gene: NA; V gene: TRBV14; J gene: TRBJ2-5; CDR3 DNA: TGTGCCAGCAGCCAAACAACGGGCCTCATCCGAGAGACCCAGTACTTC; CDR3 protein: CASSQTTGLIRETQYF
clone size: few; D gene: NA; V gene: TRBV7-9; J gene: TRBJ2-3; CDR3 DNA: TGTGCCAGCGTTCCTCCGCGGACTAGCACAGATACGCAGTATTTT; CDR3 protein: CASVPPRTSTDTQYF
clone size: NA; D gene: NA; V gene: TRBV5-1; J gene: TRBJ1-5; CDR3 DNA: TGCGCCAGCAGCACAGGACCAAATCAGCCCCAGCATTTT; CDR3 protein: CASSTGPNQPQHF
clone size: NA; D gene: NA; V gene: TRBV19; J gene: TRBJ1-4; CDR3 DNA: TGTGCCAGTAGAGCAGGGTCAACTAATGAAAAACTGTTTTTT; CDR3 protein: CASRAGSTNEKLFF
clone size: NA; D gene: NA; V gene: TRBV9; J gene: TRBJ1-3; CDR3 DNA: TGTGCCAGCAGCCTTGAGGGGGGTCCCGGAAACACCATATATTTT; CDR3 protein: CASSLEGGPGNTIYF
clone size: NA; D gene: NA; V gene: TRBV28; J gene: TRBJ1-5; CDR3 DNA: TGTGCCAGCCGGAAGGGGGGTGGCCTGGATCAGCCCCAGCATTTT; CDR3 protein: CASRKGGGLDQPQHF
clone size: NA; D gene: NA; V gene: TRBV7-9; J gene: TRBJ1-5; CDR3 DNA: TGTGCCAGCAGCAACCCGGGACTCCAAGATCAGCCCCAGCATTTT; CDR3 protein: CASSNPGLQDQPQHF